These 21 T cell receptor beta chains were all obtained from the same sample, sequenced in a study of T cells in Graves' hyperthyroidism and ophthalmopathy. TCR beta CDR3 sequences were amplified from RNA transcripts. An initial round of RT-PCR targeting the TCR CDR3 relied on the HTBI primer set. TCRdb processed the multiplex PCR reads anew with MiXCR; each CDR3 protein has one entry. The data hold 400,000 to 600,000 distinct CDR3 sequences, with about 15% observed a single time. The sample taken for sequencing was blood. The source is a woman between 25 and 40 years old with Graves' ophthalmopathy.

This clonotype has a count of ten or more. The J gene is TRBJ2-7, the V gene TRBV7-2, with D maybe TRBD2 (6 bases). The CDR3 has 13 residues. Trimming took 2 bases from V and 5 from J, leaving 10 bases between them. Germline V gives CDR1 SGHTA, CDR2 FQGNSA. This CDR3 is CASSLNRRDEQYF. The CDR3 DNA sequence: TGTGCCAGCAGCTTAAACCGGAGGGACGAGCAGTACTTC.

The J gene is TRBJ2-4, the V gene TRBV6-1; D is perhaps TRBD1 or TRBD2 (6 bases each). Trimming removed 10 bases from V and 0 bases from J, with 16 bases in between. The CDR3 runs 15 residues. Germline loops: CDR1 MNHNS, CDR2 SASEGT. CDR3 in amino acids: CATKEGVLAKNIQYF. The CDR3 nucleotides are TGTGCCACTAAGGAGGGGGTTTTAGCCAAAAACATTCAGTACTTC.

This clonotype was seen at least ten times. The chain uses TRBV19 and TRBJ1-1; D unresolved. Germline CDR1 LNHDA, CDR2 SQIVND (reference sequence). There are 14 residues in the CDR3. Trimming removed 7 bases at V and 0 bases at J, with 12 bases between. CDR3 in DNA: TGTGCCAGTAAGAACAGAGGTATGAACACTGAAGCTTTCTTT. Its translation: CASKNRGMNTEAFF. Combining the CDR3 with reference TRBV19 and TRBJ1-1 gives the whole variable domain DGGITQSPKYLFRKEGQNVTLSCEQNLNHDAMYWYRQDPGQGLRLIYYSQIVNDFQKGDIAEGYSVSREKKESFPLTVTSAQKNPTAFYLCASKNRGMNTEAFFGQGTRLTVV.

This clonotype has just a few counts. V is TRBV14 and J is TRBJ2-7, with TRBD1 matching over 9 bases. CDR1 is SGHDN, CDR2 FVKESK, per germline. V lost 4 bases to trimming and J lost 5 bases; unmatched junction nucleotides: 9. CDR3 size: 15 residues. This CDR3 reads CASSPLGTGRHEQYF. The CDR3 DNA is TGTGCCAGCAGCCCCCTCGGGACAGGGCGCCACGAGCAGTACTTC.

With regard to this clonotype: This may be a read error: a much more frequent sequence differs by one nucleotide. The chain has TRBV5-6 and TRBJ1-4, with TRBD1 matching over 8 bases. The length of the CDR3 is 13 residues. From germline, CDR1 is SGHDT and CDR2 YYEEEE. After removal of 6 bases from V and 10 bases from J, the junction contained 8 bases not matched to a gene. The DNA of the CDR3 is TGTGCCAGCACCCAGACAGGGGATGGAAAACTGTTTTTT. Translated, it gives CASTQTGDGKLFF.

This clonotype was detected ten times or more. The gene calls are TRBV7-2 and TRBJ1-4; D unresolved. The germline V gene encodes CDR1 SGHTA and CDR2 FQGNSA. V shed 3 bases and J shed 0 bases, with 8 bases lying between them. The length of the CDR3 is 15 residues. The CDR3 bases are TGTGCCAGCAGCTTCGAGCCTGCAACTAATGAAAAACTGTTTTTT. Protein sequence: CASSFEPATNEKLFF. The whole variable domain, remainder taken from reference TRBV7-2 and TRBJ1-4, is GAGVSQSPSNKVTEKGKDVELRCDPISGHTALYWYRQSLGQGLEFLIYFQGNSAPDKSGLPSDRFSAERTGGSVSTLTIQRTQQEDSAVYLCASSFEPATNEKLFFGSGTQLSVL.

This clonotype showed up just a few times. The chain carries TRBV28 and TRBJ2-7; D assignment may be TRBD1 or TRBD2 (8 bases each). V was trimmed by 7 bases and J by 2 bases, leaving 15 bases between them. The CDR3 loop spans 14 amino acids. CDR1 is MDHEN, CDR2 SYDVKM, per germline. In DNA form, the CDR3 reads TGTGCCAGCACGGGGGGGACAGGAGCCTACGAGCAGTACTTC. Its translation: CASTGGTGAYEQYF.

This clonotype was picked up many times. The genes are TRBV6-1 and TRBJ2-7; 8 bases map to TRBD1. With 6 bases clipped from V and 5 bases from J, the junction kept 6 bases outside the gene matches. This CDR3 contains 13 residues. Looked up from germline, CDR1 is MNHNS and CDR2 is SASEGT. CDR3 in amino acids: CASRTSGGNEQYF. The CDR3 DNA sequence: TGTGCCAGCAGAACGTCAGGGGGCAACGAGCAGTACTTC.

This clonotype was found a few times. The chain joins TRBV12-3 or TRBV12-4 to TRBJ2-1, with TRBD2 matching 10 bases. V trimming: 4 bases; J trimming: 0 bases; junction bases outside the gene matches: 6. The CDR3 runs to 17 residues. CDR3 coding DNA: TGTGCCAGCAGTTCCCCCGGACTAGCGGTCTCCTACAATGAGCAGTTCTTC. Translated: CASSSPGLAVSYNEQFF.

This clonotype has a count of ten or more. The rearrangement uses TRBV18 and TRBJ1-1; D remains unclear. V gave up 1 base and J gave up 0 bases, with 6 bases separating them. This CDR3 region has 14 residues. Per germline, CDR1 KGHSH and CDR2 LQKENI. This CDR3 is CASSPRGMNTEAFF. The CDR3 DNA follows: TGTGCCAGCTCACCACGAGGGATGAACACTGAAGCTTTCTTT.

This clonotype was observed a few times. A read error may be the cause here, since a much bigger clone is one base away. J is TRBJ1-5 and V is TRBV2, with D possibly being TRBD1 (5 bases). There are 16 residues in the CDR3. V shed 6 bases and J shed 4 bases, with 19 bases lying between them. Germline V lookup: CDR1 SNHLY, CDR2 FYNNEI. CDR3 DNA sequence: TGTGCCAGCAGGAAGGGGATGACCATAGGGAATCAGCCCCAGCATTTT. Its protein is CASRKGMTIGNQPQHF.

In this sample, this clonotype turned up many times. This chain links TRBV6-2 or TRBV6-3 with TRBJ2-2; tentative D call: TRBD1 (6 bases). Per the germline V gene, CDR1 is MNHEY and CDR2 is SVGEGT. Trimming pared 2 bases from V and 0 bases from J, leaving 13 bases between. The CDR3 runs 17 residues. This CDR3 reads CASSYGGHGTNTGELFF. The CDR3 DNA follows: TGTGCCAGCAGTTACGGGGGACACGGGACGAACACCGGGGAGCTGTTTTTT.

The CDR3 spells CSAREDRTQETQYF. DNA for the CDR3: TGCAGTGCTAGAGAGGACAGGACTCAAGAGACCCAGTACTTC. The chain carries TRBV20-1 and TRBJ2-5; TRBD1 matches at 7 bases. The CDR3 is 14 amino acids. Germline trimming cut 0 bases from V and 2 bases from J; bases unmatched to any gene: 3. Germline loops: CDR1 DFQATT, CDR2 SNEGSKA (reference sequence).

This clonotype was seen ten or more times. The rearrangement links TRBV7-8 to TRBJ2-5; 7 positions match TRBD2. The CDR3 runs to 14 residues. Germline V gene sequence: CDR1 SGHVS, CDR2 FQNEAQ. The trim removed 7 bases at V and 2 bases at J, leaving 7 bases unmatched. CDR3 bases: TGTGCCAGCACCGCATCTAGCGGACAAGAGACCCAGTACTTC. The encoded protein is CASTASSGQETQYF. The full variable domain, rest sourced from reference TRBV7-8 and TRBJ2-5, is GAGVSQSPRYKVAKRGQDVALRCDPISGHVSLFWYQQALGQGPEFLTYFQNEAQLDKSGLPSDRFFAERPEGSVSTLKIQRTQQEDSAVYLCASTASSGQETQYFGPGTRLLVL.

This clonotype was picked up one time. This may be a read error: a much more frequent sequence differs by one nucleotide. V gene TRBV7-9 combines with J gene TRBJ1-3, with D hard to call. V was cut by 5 bases and J by 4 bases, with 15 bases left in between. Per the germline V gene, CDR1 is SEHNR and CDR2 is FQNEAQ (reference sequence). The CDR3 extends over 15 amino acids. The CDR3 DNA sequence: TGTGCCAGCAGCCCCACCGGTCGGTCGGGAAACACCATATATTTT. Protein product: CASSPTGRSGNTIYF.

This clonotype has just a few counts. The chain uses TRBV19 and TRBJ1-5; 7 bases fit TRBD1. This CDR3 region has 15 residues. J was trimmed by 3 bases and V by 3 bases; bases with no gene match: 5. CDR1 LNHDA and CDR2 SQIVND come from the germline V gene (reference sequence). The CDR3 DNA sequence: TGTGCCAGTAGTATCGGGAGGGGGCCCAATCAGCCCCAGCATTTT. Residues: CASSIGRGPNQPQHF.

The sample holds a few counts of this clonotype. The chain links TRBV11-3 to TRBJ2-2; D is perhaps TRBD2 (6 bases). Germline CDR1 and CDR2: SGHNT and YENEEA. V lost 2 bases to trimming and J lost 4 bases, with 14 bases between them. This CDR3 has 16 amino acids. The DNA for the CDR3 is TGTGCCAGCAGCTTATTTACGGGAGCTAGCACCGGGGAGCTGTTTTTT. It is translated as CASSLFTGASTGELFF.

This clonotype has more than one count but fewer than ten. This may be a read error, as it is one base from a much larger clone. The conserved final phenylalanine or tryptophan is absent from the CDR3, which likely points to a read error. The chain combines TRBV30 with TRBJ1-5, with D possibly matching TRBD1 (5 bases). This CDR3 comprises 13 residues. Germline CDR1 and CDR2: GTSNPN and SVGIG (reference sequence). V was cut by 0 bases and J by 7 bases, with 10 bases left in between. The CDR3 DNA is TGTGCCTGGAGTGTCGGATGGGGGCAGCCCCAGCATCTT. Its translation is CAWSVGWGQPQHL.

This clonotype was counted ten times or more. The genes are TRBV7-2 and TRBJ2-7, with a weak D call TRBD2 (6 bases). The CDR3 spans 14 residues. Trimming pared 3 bases from V and 7 bases from J, leaving 16 bases between. In germline, CDR1 is SGHTA, CDR2 FQGNSA. This CDR3 reads CASSFPGLLYEQYF. CDR3 coding DNA: TGTGCCAGCAGCTTTCCGGGACTCCTCTATGAGCAGTACTTC.

Worth noting for this clonotype: This could be a read error, since a much larger clone is one nucleotide away. The final CDR3 position lacks the conserved phenylalanine or tryptophan, pointing to a likely read error. This rearrangement joins TRBV20-1 to TRBJ1-1; D gene uncertain. CDR3 length: 12 amino acids. The V gene's germline CDR1 is DFQATT and CDR2 SNEGSKA (reference sequence). Trimming pared 3 bases from V and 1 base from J, leaving 6 bases between. The CDR3 DNA is TGCAGTGCTAGTGGCAGGAACACTGAAGCTTTCATT. Its translation is CSASGRNTEAFI.

In this sample, this clonotype turned up many times. V gene TRBV11-1 combines with J gene TRBJ2-7; 8 bases fit TRBD1. Germline V gene sequence: CDR1 SGHAT, CDR2 FQDESV (reference sequence). V gave up 2 bases and J gave up 5 bases; unmatched junction bases: 11. The CDR3 length is 16 residues. CDR3 sequence: CASSLTIRTGPHEQYF. The DNA for the CDR3 is TGTGCCAGCAGCTTAACGATCAGGACAGGGCCCCACGAGCAGTACTTC.